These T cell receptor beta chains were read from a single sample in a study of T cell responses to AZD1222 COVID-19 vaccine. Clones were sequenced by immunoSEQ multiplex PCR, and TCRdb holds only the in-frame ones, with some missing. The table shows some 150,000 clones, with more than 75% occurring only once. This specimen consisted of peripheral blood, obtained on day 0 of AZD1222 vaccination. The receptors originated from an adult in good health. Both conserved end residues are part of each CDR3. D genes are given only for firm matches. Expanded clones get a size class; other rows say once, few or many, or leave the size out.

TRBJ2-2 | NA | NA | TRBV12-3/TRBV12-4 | TGTGCCAGCAGTTCCACCGGGGAGCTGTTTTTT | CASSSTGELFF
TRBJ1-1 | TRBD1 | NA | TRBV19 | TGTGCCAGTACCCTCAGACAGGGAAAGAACACTGAAGCTTTCTTT | CASTLRQGKNTEAFF
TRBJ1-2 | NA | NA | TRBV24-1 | TGTGCCACCAGTGGTGGAGGTAACTATGGCTACACCTTC | CATSGGGNYGYTF
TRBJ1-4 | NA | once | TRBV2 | TGTGCCAGCAGTGAAGGGGCCGGATATGGAAAACTGTTTTTT | CASSEGAGYGKLFF
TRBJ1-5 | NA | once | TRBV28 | TGTGCCAGCAGTTCCCCCGTCGGGCAGGTTAGCAATCAGCCCCAGCATTTT | CASSSPVGQVSNQPQHF
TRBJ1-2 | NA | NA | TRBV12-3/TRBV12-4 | TGTGCCAGCAGTCTCGACAGAGATGGTGGCTACACCTTC | CASSLDRDGGYTF
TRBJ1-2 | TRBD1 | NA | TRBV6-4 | TGTGCCAGCAGTGACAGGACAGGGAGTGGCTACACCTTC | CASSDRTGSGYTF
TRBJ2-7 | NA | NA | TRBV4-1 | TGCGCCAGCAGCCTCTTTGAGGGGGAAGGTCCGAACGAGCAGTACTTC | CASSLFEGEGPNEQYF
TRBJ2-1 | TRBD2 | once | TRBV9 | TGTGCCAGCAGCGTAATTAGCGGGAGTTCGACGTATGAGCAGTTCTTC | CASSVISGSSTYEQFF
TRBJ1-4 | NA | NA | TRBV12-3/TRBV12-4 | TGTGCCAGCAGAGGAAATGAAAAACTGTTTTTT | CASRGNEKLFF
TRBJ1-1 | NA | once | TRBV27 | TGTGCCAGCAGACCTACCATGAACACTGAAGCTTTCTTT | CASRPTMNTEAFF
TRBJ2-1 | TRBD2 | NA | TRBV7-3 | TGTGCCAGCAGCTCAATCGGACTAGCGGGAAATGAGCAGTTCTTC | CASSSIGLAGNEQFF
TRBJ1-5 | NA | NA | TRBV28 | TGTGCCAGCAGTACCGGGCCCACCTATCAGCCCCAGCATTTT | CASSTGPTYQPQHF
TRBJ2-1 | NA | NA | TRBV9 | TGTGCCAGCAGCGCGCGGGATGAGCAGTTCTTC | CASSARDEQFF
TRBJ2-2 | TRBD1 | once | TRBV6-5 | TGTGCCAGCAGTTACGGGACAGCTACCGGGGAGCTGTTTTTT | CASSYGTATGELFF
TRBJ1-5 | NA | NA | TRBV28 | TGTGCCAGCACCATCCTTTCGGATCAGCCCCAGCATTTT | CASTILSDQPQHF
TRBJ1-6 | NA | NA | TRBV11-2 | TGTGCCAGCAGCTTTACGGCTGGGCCCCTCCACTTT | CASSFTAGPLHF
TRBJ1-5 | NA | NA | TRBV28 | TGTGCCAGCAGTTCCCCTGGCCTCAATCAGCCCCAGCATTTT | CASSSPGLNQPQHF
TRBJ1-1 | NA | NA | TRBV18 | TGTGCCAGCTCACCAGAGGGTGGGAGGGTGTCGGAAGCTTTCTTT | CASSPEGGRVSEAFF
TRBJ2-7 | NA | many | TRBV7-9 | TGTGCCAGCAACCCCGGTCAGGGCTACGAGCAGTACTTC | CASNPGQGYEQYF
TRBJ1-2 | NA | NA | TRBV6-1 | TGTGCCAGCAGTGAAGCCAAGAGGGGGGACACCTTC | CASSEAKRGDTF
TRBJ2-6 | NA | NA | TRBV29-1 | TGCAGCGTGGCGGACGGGGCCAACGTCCTGACTTTC | CSVADGANVLTF
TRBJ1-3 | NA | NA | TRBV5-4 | TGTGCCAGCAGCCTCGGTGTCACCATATATTTT | CASSLGVTIYF
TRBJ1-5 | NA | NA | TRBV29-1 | TGCAGCGTCCGCGGGGGGGGCGATCAGCCCCAGCATTTT | CSVRGGGDQPQHF
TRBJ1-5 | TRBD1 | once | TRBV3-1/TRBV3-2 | TGTGCCAGCAACCCGACAGGGAGAGGTCAGCCCCAGCATTTT | CASNPTGRGQPQHF
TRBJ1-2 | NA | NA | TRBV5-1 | TGCGCCAGCAGCCCCGGACTCAGGAACTATGGCTACACCTTC | CASSPGLRNYGYTF
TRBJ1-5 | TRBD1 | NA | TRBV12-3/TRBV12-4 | TGTGCCAGCCGACAGGGGGGCGCCGGGGCCCAGCATTTT | CASRQGGAGAQHF
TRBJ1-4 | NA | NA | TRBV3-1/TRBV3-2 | TGTGCCAGCAGCATACGGAGCACTAATGAAAAACTGTTTTTT | CASSIRSTNEKLFF
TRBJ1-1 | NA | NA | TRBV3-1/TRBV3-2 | TGTGCCAGCAGCCGGGAAGGGGGGAAGAACACTGAAGCTTTCTTT | CASSREGGKNTEAFF
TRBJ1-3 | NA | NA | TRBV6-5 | TGTGCCAGCAGTTACTATGGGAAACAGTCGAGCACCATATATTTT | CASSYYGKQSSTIYF
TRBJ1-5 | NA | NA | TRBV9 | TGTGCCAGCAGCGTTGGGGACGGGTACAATCAGCCCCAGCATTTT | CASSVGDGYNQPQHF
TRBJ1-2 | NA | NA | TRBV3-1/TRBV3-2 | TGTGCCAGCAGCCAAGACGAGGGGCCCCGGAACTATGGCTACACCTTC | CASSQDEGPRNYGYTF
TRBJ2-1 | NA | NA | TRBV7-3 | TGTGCCAGCAGCTCCCACGACGGTGGGGGCTACAATGAGCAGTTCTTC | CASSSHDGGGYNEQFF
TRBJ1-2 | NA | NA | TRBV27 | TGTGCCAGCGGAACCGGGGCAGCTAACTATGGCTACACCTTC | CASGTGAANYGYTF
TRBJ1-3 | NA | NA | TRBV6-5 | TGTGCCAGCAGTTACAGGTCGCGTACCTCTGGAAACACCATATATTTT | CASSYRSRTSGNTIYF
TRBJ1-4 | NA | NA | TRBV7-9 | TGTGCCAGCAGCTGGGCGGAAACTAATGAAAAACTGTTTTTT | CASSWAETNEKLFF
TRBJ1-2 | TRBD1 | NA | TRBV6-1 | TGTGCCAGCAGTGAGCATCCGGGACAGGGTTATGGCTACACCTTC | CASSEHPGQGYGYTF
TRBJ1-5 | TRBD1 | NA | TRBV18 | TGTGCCAGCTCAACGGACAGGGGGTATCAGCCCCAGCATTTT | CASSTDRGYQPQHF
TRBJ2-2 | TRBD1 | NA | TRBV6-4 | TGTGCCAGCAGTGAGACAGGGACAGGACATACCGGGGAGCTGTTTTTT | CASSETGTGHTGELFF
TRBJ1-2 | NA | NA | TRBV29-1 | TGCAGCGTGTCTAACCCGGGAGACGGCTACACCTTC | CSVSNPGDGYTF
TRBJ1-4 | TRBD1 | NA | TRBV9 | TGTGCCAGCAGCGTAGGAGACAGGGCGAACGAAAAACTGTTTTTT | CASSVGDRANEKLFF
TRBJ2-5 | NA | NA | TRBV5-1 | TGCGCCAGCAGCTATCAACCTACGAGTCAAGAGACCCAGTACTTC | CASSYQPTSQETQYF
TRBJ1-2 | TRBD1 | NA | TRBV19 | TGTGCCAGTAGTATAGGGGGACAGGGGGTCTATGGCTACACCTTC | CASSIGGQGVYGYTF
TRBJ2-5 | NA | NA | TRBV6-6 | TGTGCCAGCACCCTTCGGCTGAGGGAGACCCAGTACTTC | CASTLRLRETQYF
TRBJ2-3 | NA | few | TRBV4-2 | TGTGCCAGCAGCCAAGGAGACGGGGAAAGCACAGATACGCAGTATTTT | CASSQGDGESTDTQYF
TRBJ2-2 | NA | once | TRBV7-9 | TGTGCCAGCAGCTCAACGCGGACGAACACCGGGGAGCTGTTTTTT | CASSSTRTNTGELFF
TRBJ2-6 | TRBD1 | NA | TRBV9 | TGTGCCAGCAGCCCGCGACAGGGGCGAAACTCTGGGGCCAACGTCCTGACTTTC | CASSPRQGRNSGANVLTF
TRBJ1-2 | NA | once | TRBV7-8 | TGTGCCAGCAGCTTAGTTGGCGTTGCTAACTATGGCTACACCTTC | CASSLVGVANYGYTF
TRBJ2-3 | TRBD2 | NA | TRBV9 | TGTGCCAGCAGCGGTTTAGCGGGGGGGCCGCGGGATACGCAGTATTTT | CASSGLAGGPRDTQYF
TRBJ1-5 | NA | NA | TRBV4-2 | TGTGCCAGCAGCCAAGAGGCCCCGCGGCAGCCCCAGCATTTT | CASSQEAPRQPQHF
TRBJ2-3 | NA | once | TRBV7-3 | TGTGCCAGCAGAGGGGCGGGCGATACGCAGTATTTT | CASRGAGDTQYF
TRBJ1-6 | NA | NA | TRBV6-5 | TGTGCCAGCAGCCTGACCGGGACTAATTCACCCCTCCACTTT | CASSLTGTNSPLHF
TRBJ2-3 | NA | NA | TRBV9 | TGTGCCAGCAGCGTAGGGGACAGGGAAGCTAGCGGGACAGATACGCAGTATTTT | CASSVGDREASGTDTQYF
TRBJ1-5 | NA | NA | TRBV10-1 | TGCGCCAGCAGTGAGTCCTTAGAAGGGCTTAGCAATCAGCCCCAGCATTTT | CASSESLEGLSNQPQHF
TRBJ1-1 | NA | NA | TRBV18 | TGTGCCAGCTCACCCGACCTGAATAAATACACTGAAGCTTTCTTT | CASSPDLNKYTEAFF
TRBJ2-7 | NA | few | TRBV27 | TGTGCCAGCAGTTTGATTTTGACAGGGAGGTTCGACGAGCAGTACTTC | CASSLILTGRFDEQYF
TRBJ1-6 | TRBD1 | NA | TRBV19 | TGTGCCAGACAGGGACAGGGAGAGGCGATATATAATTCACCCCTCCACTTT | CARQGQGEAIYNSPLHF
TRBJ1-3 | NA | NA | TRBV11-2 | TGTGCCAGCAGCTTAGTCCCGGGGTCTGGAAACACCATATATTTT | CASSLVPGSGNTIYF